These 14 T cell receptor beta chains were all obtained from the same sample, sequenced in a study of T cell changes during pregnancy in multiple sclerosis. Here immunoSEQ multiplex PCR was the method, and the copy in TCRdb shows in-frame clones only, minus some. The sample has 95,000 to 100,000 clones, around 90% seen once. The material was peripheral blood, obtained in the second trimester of pregnancy. The receptors stem from a female donor with multiple sclerosis, enrolled in a pregnancy study.

The chain combines TRBV4-3 with TRBJ2-1; TRBD1 aligns across 7 bases. The V segment lost 4 bases and the J segment 5 bases; nucleotides outside the gene matches: 5. Germline values: CDR1 LGHNA, CDR2 YSLEER. CDR3 length: 14 residues. CDR3 region: CASSRATGNNEQFF. The CDR3 region has the DNA TGCGCCAGCAGCCGGGCGACAGGGAACAATGAGCAGTTCTTC.

The chain uses TRBV30 and TRBJ2-2; a possible D gene is TRBD1 (5 bases). V was clipped by 4 bases and J by 3 bases, with 9 bases between them. This CDR3 comprises 13 residues. From germline, CDR1 is GTSNPN and CDR2 SVGIG (reference sequence). Here the CDR3 reads CAWTGRDTGELFF. In nucleotides, the CDR3 is TGTGCCTGGACCGGCAGGGACACCGGGGAGCTGTTTTTT.

The chain employs TRBV25-1 and TRBJ2-3, with 7 bases aligning to TRBD1. The CDR3 runs 13 residues. The germline gives CDR1 MGHDK, CDR2 SYGVNS. V trimming: 4 bases; J trimming: 5 bases; junction bases outside the gene matches: 3. This chain's CDR3 is CASSVGGLDTQYF. CDR3 in DNA: TGTGCCAGCAGTGTAGGGGGCTTAGATACGCAGTATTTT.

The V and J genes are TRBV7-3 and TRBJ2-2, with D maybe TRBD2 (6 bases). The germline gives CDR1 SGHTA, CDR2 FQGTGA. The V end was cut by 5 bases, the J end by 7 bases, with 14 bases between. The CDR3 extends over 14 amino acids. CDR3 loop: CASSPRLGGGELFF. DNA of the CDR3: TGTGCCAGCAGCCCACGACTAGGCGGCGGGGAGCTGTTTTTT.

V usage is TRBV13 and J usage is TRBJ2-3, with a weak D call TRBD1 (6 bases). The ends were cut back, 3 bases at V and 3 bases at J, with 22 bases in the middle. CDR3 length equals 18 residues. Germline V lookup: CDR1 PRHDT, CDR2 FYEKMQ (reference sequence). CDR3 DNA sequence: TGTGCCAGCAGCTTGGGGACCATCTCAGGGGCGCGTACAGATACGCAGTATTTT. Translation: CASSLGTISGARTDTQYF. The full variable domain, in which reference TRBV13 and TRBJ2-3 provide the parts outside the CDR3, is AAGVIQSPRHLIKEKRETATLKCYPIPRHDTVYWYQQGPGQDPQFLISFYEKMQSDKGSIPDRFSAQQFSDYHSELNMSSLELGDSALYFCASSLGTISGARTDTQYFGPGTRLTVL.

The chain uses TRBV6-1 and TRBJ2-7, with 7 positions matching TRBD2. Trimming removed 0 bases from V and 2 bases from J; junction bases left unmatched: 7. There are 16 residues in the CDR3. Germline CDR1 and CDR2: MNHNS and SASEGT. In DNA, the CDR3 is TGTGCCAGCAGTGAAGCGGGGGGGACGGTGACCTACGAGCAGTACTTC. Its protein product is CASSEAGGTVTYEQYF.

This rearrangement joins TRBV9 to TRBJ2-7, with 11 bases matching TRBD2. CDR1 and CDR2 (germline): SGDLS, YYNGEE. The CDR3 runs to 15 residues. Trimming removed 1 base from V and 5 bases from J; junction bases left unmatched: 5. The CDR3 DNA sequence: TGTGCCAGCAGCGTATCGCCACTAGCGGGAGACGAGCAGTACTTC. Amino acids: CASSVSPLAGDEQYF.

The V and J genes are TRBV11-1 and TRBJ1-1; 11 bases agree with TRBD1. Germline V gene sequence: CDR1 SGHAT, CDR2 FQDESV (reference sequence). V dropped 5 bases and J dropped 5; count of bases not matched to a gene: 7. The CDR3 spans 15 residues. The CDR3 DNA reads as TGTGCCAGCAGCCCCGGACAGGGGGCTTTGACTGAAGCTTTCTTT. Its translation is CASSPGQGALTEAFF.

This clone was seen more than once but under ten times. The J gene is TRBJ2-5, the V gene TRBV7-9; no definite D call. The CDR3 consists of 11 residues. The V and J ends lost 3 bases and 5 bases respectively, with 4 bases between them. The germline gives CDR1 SEHNR, CDR2 FQNEAQ (reference sequence). The DNA of the CDR3 is TGTGCCAGCAGCTTTCTGGAGACCCAGTACTTC. Translation: CASSFLETQYF.

This chain uses TRBV25-1 with TRBJ2-1, with TRBD2 as a possible D gene (6 bases). The CDR3 loop spans 14 amino acids. Germline values: CDR1 MGHDK, CDR2 SYGVNS. Trimming removed 5 bases from V and 6 bases from J, with 14 bases in between. The CDR3 region is CASSTTGAPNEQFF. The CDR3 DNA reads TGTGCCAGCAGTACAACGGGAGCCCCCAATGAGCAGTTCTTC.

This clone was recorded once. The gene calls are TRBV19 and TRBJ2-7; TRBD1 matches 11 bases. The CDR3 has 14 amino acids. CDR1 is LNHDA, CDR2 SQIVND, per germline (reference sequence). With 5 bases clipped from V and 3 bases from J, the junction kept 3 bases outside the gene matches. The CDR3 sequence is CASSVGQGDYEQYF. The CDR3 DNA reads as TGTGCCAGTAGTGTGGGACAGGGGGACTACGAGCAGTACTTC.

The chain combines TRBV27 with TRBJ1-5; TRBD1 matches 7 bases. V shed 8 bases and J 7 bases; nucleotides not matched to a gene: 8. Germline V gene data show CDR1 as MNHEY and CDR2 as SMNVEV (reference sequence). This CDR3 spans 13 amino acids. For the CDR3, the DNA is TGTGCCAGCGCCAACAGGGGAGGCCAGCCCCAGCATTTT. This translates into CASANRGGQPQHF.

This chain links TRBV7-6 with TRBJ2-1, with 10 bases identical to TRBD2. The germline CDR1 and CDR2 sequences are SGHVS and FNYEAQ. V lost 4 bases and J lost 12; bases outside the gene matches: 6. The CDR3 runs 13 residues. The CDR3 reads CASSSLAGVGQFF. The CDR3 nucleotides read TGTGCCAGCAGCTCCCTAGCGGGGGTGGGGCAGTTCTTC.

This rearrangement joins TRBV7-8 to TRBJ1-1; possible D gene TRBD1, 5 bases. The germline gives CDR1 SGHVS, CDR2 FQNEAQ. The CDR3 is 15 residues long. Trimming left V 1 base short and J 0 bases short, with 9 bases between. CDR3 nucleotide sequence: TGTGCCAGCAGCTTAGAGGCAGGGATGAACACTGAAGCTTTCTTT. Encoded protein: CASSLEAGMNTEAFF. Combining the CDR3 with reference TRBV7-8 and TRBJ1-1 gives the whole variable domain GAGVSQSPRYKVAKRGQDVALRCDPISGHVSLFWYQQALGQGPEFLTYFQNEAQLDKSGLPSDRFFAERPEGSVSTLKIQRTQQEDSAVYLCASSLEAGMNTEAFFGQGTRLTVV.